This TCR beta chain stems from a study of blood T cell repertoires in COVID-19. Looking at the study overall: Italy, Spain and the United States were the sources of the convalescent and acute COVID-19 samples.

From germline, CDR1 is MDHEN and CDR2 SYDVKM. Trimming took 6 bases from V and 6 from J; bases not matched to a gene: 7. CDR3 length: 15 amino acids. Sequencing used immunoSEQ multiplex PCR; TCRdb keeps in-frame clones, though not all of them. The data contain around 130,000 clones, about 83% of them seen just once; the ten biggest clones take up 3% to 4%. V is TRBV28 and J is TRBJ1-5; 11 positions match TRBD1. The sequencing input was peripheral blood. This TCR came from a man between 60 and 70 years old with acute or convalescent COVID-19. CDR3 amino acids: CASRWTGGVGQPQHF. The CDR3 region has the DNA TGTGCCAGCAGATGGACAGGGGGCGTCGGTCAGCCCCAGCATTTT.